A single sample is the source of the 20 T cell receptor beta chains below, sequenced in a study of Ad26.COV2.S vaccination and SARS-CoV-2 variants. Using immunoSEQ multiplex PCR, the repertoire was profiled, and TCRdb retains in-frame clones only, with some absent. Seen here are under 550,000 clones, around 87% observed once, and the top ten hold approximately 4%. Stated treatment: some 19 received Ad26.COV2.S at low or high dose, single or two shots; about 5 received placebo; per-sample allocation not given. Day 63 after the first injection of vaccine or placebo was the sampling time. The specimen comprised peripheral blood, sampled in a trial of Ad26.COV2.S vaccine versus placebo. These receptors were obtained from a person aged 18-60 years who received the Ad26.COV2.S COVID-19 vaccine or a placebo.

This chain uses TRBV19 with TRBJ1-6; 8 nucleotides line up with TRBD1. The CDR3 has 15 residues. Germline CDR1 is LNHDA and CDR2 is SQIVND (reference sequence). The J segment lost 10 bases and the V segment lost 1 base, leaving 6 bases of the junction unmatched. This chain's CDR3 is CASSIATGGESPLHF. CDR3 coding DNA: TGTGCCAGTAGTATAGCTACAGGGGGTGAATCACCCCTCCACTTT.

This clone was detected only a few times. This chain uses TRBV14 with TRBJ2-7, with D hard to call. Germline assignment: CDR1 SGHDN and CDR2 FVKESK. CDR3 length equals 14 residues. V shed 4 bases and J shed 2 bases, with 12 bases lying between them. This chain's CDR3 is CASSPVGRAYEQYF. CDR3 DNA: TGTGCCAGCAGCCCTGTAGGCCGGGCCTACGAGCAGTACTTC.

The rearrangement joins TRBV7-2 to TRBJ2-7, with 13 bases lining up with TRBD2. The CDR3 is made up of 16 amino acids. After removal of 5 bases from V and 4 bases from J, the junction contained 8 bases not matched to a gene. Germline CDR1 reads SGHTA; CDR2 reads FQGNSA. The CDR3 nucleotides are TGTGCCAGCAGCCTCTCGACTAGCGGGGGGTTTTACGAGCAGTACTTC. Protein product: CASSLSTSGGFYEQYF.

The chain carries TRBV3-1 (or the pseudogene TRBV3-2) and TRBJ2-1; TRBD2 is a possible D gene (5 bases). V shed 3 bases and J shed 5 bases, with 8 bases lying between them. This CDR3 is built from 13 residues. Germline-derived CDR1 and CDR2 are LGHDT and YNNKEL (reference sequence). The CDR3 nucleotides are TGTGCCAGCAGCCAGTCGGGGAACAATGAGCAGTTCTTC. This codes for CASSQSGNNEQFF.

The genes are TRBV30 and TRBJ2-1; possible D gene TRBD1, 6 bases. Germline CDR1 GTSNPN, CDR2 SVGIG (reference sequence). With 2 bases removed from V and 8 bases from J, the gap between germline ends came to 10 bases. The CDR3 covers 12 residues. The CDR3 spells CAWSLTGYEQFF. CDR3 in DNA: TGTGCCTGGAGTTTAACAGGGTATGAGCAGTTCTTC.

This chain joins TRBV27 and TRBJ2-5, with D possibly matching TRBD1 (6 bases). V gave up 5 bases and J gave up 4 bases, with 14 bases separating them. The length of the CDR3 is 14 residues. CDR1 and CDR2 from the germline V gene are MNHEY and SMNVEV (reference sequence). CDR3 in amino acids: CASSTTGMAETQYF. The CDR3 nucleotides read TGTGCCAGCAGTACCACAGGGATGGCAGAGACCCAGTACTTC.

The chain has TRBV9 and TRBJ1-1; possible D gene TRBD1, 5 bases. CDR1 SGDLS and CDR2 YYNGEE come from the germline V gene. Trimming cost V 0 bases and J 4 bases, with 10 bases left between them. The CDR3 sequence is 14 residues long. CDR3 bases: TGTGCCAGCAGCGTAGATGGTAGGGGCACTGAAGCTTTCTTT. It is translated as CASSVDGRGTEAFF.

J is TRBJ2-7 and V is TRBV11-2; 8 bases agree with TRBD2. V shed 9 bases, J shed 6 bases, and the junction held 22 bases outside the gene matches. Germline CDR1 and CDR2: SGHAT and FQNNGV. The CDR3 extends over 17 amino acids. CDR3 region: CARNLLLIRGGRSEQYF. The CDR3 region has the DNA TGTGCCAGAAATCTGCTCCTTATACGGGGGGGCCGGAGCGAGCAGTACTTC.

In DNA, the CDR3 is TGTGCCAGCAGTTACTCGGGGACTAGCGGGGGGGCTCAACTCGATGAGCAGTTCTTC. Encoded protein: CASSYSGTSGGAQLDEQFF. This rearrangement joins TRBV6-2 or TRBV6-3 to TRBJ2-1, with TRBD2 matching over 16 bases. Germline CDR1 MNHEY, CDR2 SVGEGT. V was clipped by 0 bases and J by 8 bases; unmatched bases: 10. This CDR3 has 19 amino acids.

The chain combines TRBV12-3 or TRBV12-4 with TRBJ2-7, with 10 positions matching TRBD1. V shed 9 bases and J 2 bases; nucleotides not matched to a gene: 4. This CDR3 contains 13 residues. The CDR3 DNA reads TGTGCCAGTAGACAGGGGGCCCCCTACGAGCAGTACTTC. Amino acid sequence: CASRQGAPYEQYF.

The chain recombines TRBV6-5 with TRBJ2-5, with D tentatively TRBD1 (5 bases). The CDR3 covers 15 residues. The germline gives CDR1 MNHEY, CDR2 SVGAGI. V gave up 2 bases and J gave up 5 bases, with 15 bases separating them. The CDR3 loop reads CASSYRGGTGETQYF. The CDR3 DNA reads TGTGCCAGCAGTTACAGGGGCGGAACCGGGGAGACCCAGTACTTC.

The chain uses TRBV27 and TRBJ2-1; D is unclear. The CDR3 has 12 amino acids. V was trimmed by 5 bases and J by 7 bases, leaving 9 bases between them. Per the germline V gene, CDR1 is MNHEY and CDR2 is SMNVEV (reference sequence). The CDR3 DNA reads TGTGCCAGCAGTATTGGGGTGAATGAGCAGTTCTTC. It is translated as CASSIGVNEQFF.

This clone was seen more than once but under ten times. This chain uses TRBV15 with TRBJ1-6; no clear D gene. Germline CDR1 reads LNHNV; CDR2 reads YYDKDF (reference sequence). CDR3 length: 14 residues. V was cut by 0 bases and J by 7 bases, with 7 bases left in between. CDR3 bases: TGTGCCACCAGCAGAGACGAGGAAAATTCACCCCTCCACTTT. This translates into CATSRDEENSPLHF.

The V call is TRBV5-4, the J call TRBJ1-4; 10 bases are shared with TRBD1. Germline CDR1 and CDR2: SGHNT and YYREEE (reference sequence). V lost 0 bases and J lost 8; bases outside the gene matches: 7. This CDR3 is built from 16 residues. CDR3 DNA sequence: TGTGCCAGCAGCTTGGTCGACAGGGGGCGCAGAGAAAAACTGTTTTTT. It is translated as CASSLVDRGRREKLFF.

V usage is TRBV4-3 and J usage is TRBJ2-2; perhaps TRBD2 as D (6 bases). Germline V CDR1 and CDR2: LGHNA, YSLEER. The CDR3 extends over 13 amino acids. V lost 4 bases, J lost 11 bases, and 14 bases lay in between. Here the CDR3 reads CASSRRRLDELFF. CDR3 nucleotides: TGCGCCAGCAGCCGCAGGAGACTAGACGAGCTGTTTTTT.

V usage is TRBV6-1 and J usage is TRBJ1-1; D remains ambiguous. This CDR3 region has 13 residues. V gave up 3 bases and J gave up 3 bases, with 8 bases separating them. CDR1 and CDR2 from the germline V gene are MNHNS and SASEGT. The CDR3 sequence is CASSEGWDTEAFF. The CDR3 bases are TGTGCCAGCAGTGAGGGTTGGGACACTGAAGCTTTCTTT.

This sequence joins TRBV19 and TRBJ2-1, with TRBD2 as a possible D gene (6 bases). This CDR3 region has 16 residues. The ends were cut back, 3 bases at V and 4 bases at J, with 16 bases in the middle. Per the germline V gene, CDR1 is LNHDA and CDR2 is SQIVND (reference sequence). The CDR3 protein is CASSMFGLAKYNEQFF. In DNA, the CDR3 is TGTGCCAGTAGTATGTTTGGCCTAGCGAAGTACAATGAGCAGTTCTTC. The full variable domain, in which reference TRBV19 and TRBJ2-1 provide the parts outside the CDR3, is DGGITQSPKYLFRKEGQNVTLSCEQNLNHDAMYWYRQDPGQGLRLIYYSQIVNDFQKGDIAEGYSVSREKKESFPLTVTSAQKNPTAFYLCASSMFGLAKYNEQFFGPGTRLTVL.

The chain has TRBV4-2 and TRBJ2-7, with 9 bases lining up with TRBD2. V shed 1 base and J 1 base; nucleotides not matched to a gene: 5. The CDR3 has 16 residues. Germline CDR1 is LGHNA and CDR2 is YNFKEQ. CDR3 DNA sequence: TGTGCCAGCAGCCAAGGGGCGGGGGGGCCTTCCTACGAGCAGTACTTC. This codes for CASSQGAGGPSYEQYF.

The V gene is TRBV6-5, the J gene TRBJ2-1; no definite D call. Germline CDR1 MNHEY, CDR2 SVGAGI. The CDR3 extends over 14 amino acids. Trimming cost V 0 bases and J 4 bases, with 7 bases left between them. DNA for the CDR3: TGTGCCAGCAGTTACTCGCAGGAATACAATGAGCAGTTCTTC. It is translated as CASSYSQEYNEQFF.

V usage is TRBV4-1 and J usage is TRBJ2-7, with a tentative D call TRBD1 (7 bases). This CDR3 is 15 amino acids long. V lost 7 bases, J lost 3 bases, and 19 bases lay in between. CDR1 MGHRA and CDR2 YSYEKL come from the germline V gene. CDR3 amino acids: CASTLRQGGFYEQYF. The CDR3 DNA sequence: TGCGCCAGCACCCTCCGCCAGGGGGGCTTCTACGAGCAGTACTTC.